The TCR beta chain under discussion was sequenced for a study of Graves' ophthalmopathy and Graves' hyperthyroidism. As for the study in general: Stable hyperthyroidism meant no progression to ophthalmopathy within 18 months of follow-up.

The V gene's germline CDR1 is SGHAT and CDR2 FQNNGV. This CDR3 spans 18 amino acids. The V segment lost 5 bases and the J segment 0 bases; nucleotides outside the gene matches: 8. Many counts were recorded for this clonotype. Its antigen is currently unknown. Scientists amplified the TCR beta CDR3 regions from RNA transcripts. HTBI-primed RT-PCR formed the first round, and a multiplex PCR formed the second. TCRdb reprocessed the multiplex PCR reads with MiXCR, giving one entry per CDR3 protein. The sample yields more than 1,000,000 distinct CDR3 sequences, 35% to 45% seen once. Study-level results: The model forecast ophthalmopathy progression, reaching under 71% sensitivity and about 72% specificity.

Sequenced sample: peripheral blood or thyroid tissue (not recorded which). This TCR was sampled from an adult man with Graves' hyperthyroidism. The V and J genes are TRBV11-2 and TRBJ2-6; TRBD2 aligns across 9 bases. DNA of the CDR3: TGTGCCAGCAGCGCCCGACTAGCGGCTGCCTCTGGGGCCAACGTCCTGACTTTC. Its protein is CASSARLAAASGANVLTF.